Reported below is one T cell receptor beta chain. TCRdb processed the 5' RACE reads anew with MiXCR; each CDR3 protein has one entry. The sample has about 310,000 distinct CDR3 sequences; approximately 19% are singletons. The sample comes from a study of T-cell memory formation after mild COVID-19. The specimen sequenced was PBMCs or a T cell subset sorted from them (not recorded which). The TCR comes from a man between 18 and 35 years old who had mild COVID-19 (a few samples of this study predate the infection). Cell type and time point are not known.

CDR3 coding DNA: TGTGCCAGCAGCTCAGGTTTGTCGGGGCTTACAGATACGCAGTATTTT. It specifies CASSSGLSGLTDTQYF. This rearrangement joins TRBV7-2 to TRBJ2-3, with D perhaps matching TRBD1 or TRBD2 (5 bases each). V was clipped by 4 bases and J by 3 bases, with 17 bases between them. The CDR3 totals 16 residues. Germline V CDR1 and CDR2: SGHTA, FQGNSA.